A selection of T cell receptor beta chains follows, all from one sample in a study of cytomegalovirus exposure and HLA in healthy donors. Profiling relied on immunoSEQ multiplex PCR, and the TCRdb table lists in-frame clones only, not all of them. The repertoire holds 150,000 to 200,000 clones, with about 79% as singletons. Material: PBMCs. The source is a girl aged 2-10 years in good health and CMV-seropositive. Both conserved end residues are part of each CDR3. Fields, in order: V gene, J gene, CDR3 protein.

V gene: TRBV11-3
J gene: TRBJ2-3
CDR3 protein: CASSLAGLDTQYF

V gene: TRBV30
J gene: TRBJ1-6
CDR3 protein: CAWRTGDVSPLHF

V gene: TRBV19
J gene: TRBJ1-1
CDR3 protein: CASSTGQGNTEAFF

V gene: TRBV6-5
J gene: TRBJ1-2
CDR3 protein: CASAPGQSYGYTF

V gene: TRBV6-6
J gene: TRBJ2-3
CDR3 protein: CASSRGLAGVSDTQYF

V gene: TRBV9
J gene: TRBJ2-1
CDR3 protein: CASSAQRENPYNEQFF

V gene: TRBV5-6
J gene: TRBJ1-1
CDR3 protein: CASSLGQSLMNTEAFF

V gene: TRBV5-1
J gene: TRBJ2-3
CDR3 protein: CASSSSGHTQYF

V gene: TRBV12-5
J gene: TRBJ2-1
CDR3 protein: CASGLVRYGRRDSYNEQFF

V gene: TRBV19
J gene: TRBJ2-3
CDR3 protein: CASSLRGGGGPDTQYF

V gene: TRBV23-1
J gene: TRBJ2-3
CDR3 protein: CASPGQGLDTQYF

V gene: TRBV7-9
J gene: TRBJ2-3
CDR3 protein: CASSLLAGGSDTQYF

V gene: TRBV12-5
J gene: TRBJ2-1
CDR3 protein: CASGFRKEGEQFF

V gene: TRBV7-8
J gene: TRBJ1-4
CDR3 protein: CASSLTGYYEKLFF

V gene: TRBV5-1
J gene: TRBJ2-7
CDR3 protein: CASSLDDRDFTYEQYF

V gene: TRBV5-1
J gene: TRBJ2-1
CDR3 protein: CASSLRGSPGGNEQFF

V gene: TRBV19
J gene: TRBJ2-7
CDR3 protein: CASSIGFGRLYEQYF

V gene: TRBV30
J gene: TRBJ1-5
CDR3 protein: CAWSVGGDGNQPQHF

V gene: TRBV28
J gene: TRBJ2-7
CDR3 protein: CASSLEGAVEQYF

V gene: TRBV21-1
J gene: TRBJ1-2
CDR3 protein: CASSKERAGYTF

V gene: TRBV5-1
J gene: TRBJ2-2
CDR3 protein: CASSYTGTSVTGELFF

V gene: TRBV7-6
J gene: TRBJ1-1
CDR3 protein: CASSPPEGVGTEAFF

V gene: TRBV5-1
J gene: TRBJ2-3
CDR3 protein: CASSPISGADTQYF

V gene: TRBV29-1
J gene: TRBJ1-4
CDR3 protein: CSAQSAREKLFF

V gene: TRBV2
J gene: TRBJ1-2
CDR3 protein: CASRETGVSHGYTF

V gene: TRBV6-1
J gene: TRBJ1-1
CDR3 protein: CASSEGLIGVNTEAFF

V gene: TRBV5-4
J gene: TRBJ1-1
CDR3 protein: CASSLVGRIGAGAGDTEAFF

V gene: TRBV19
J gene: TRBJ2-2
CDR3 protein: CASNLGQRPNTGELFF

V gene: TRBV5-1
J gene: TRBJ2-7
CDR3 protein: CASSFRQTPYEQYF

V gene: TRBV9
J gene: TRBJ2-2
CDR3 protein: CASSGILIAQREEGVGNTGELFF

V gene: TRBV5-5
J gene: TRBJ1-2
CDR3 protein: CASSLEEVVSPARRYTF

V gene: TRBV6-5
J gene: TRBJ1-1
CDR3 protein: CASSYSGRVTEAFF

V gene: TRBV29-1
J gene: TRBJ1-2
CDR3 protein: CSVLDRGGGYTF

V gene: TRBV10-2
J gene: TRBJ1-3
CDR3 protein: CASSESTGAFGNTIYF

V gene: TRBV4-1
J gene: TRBJ2-7
CDR3 protein: CASSQVQGGTGYEQYF

V gene: TRBV18
J gene: TRBJ1-4
CDR3 protein: CASSPRGNEKLFF

V gene: TRBV7-6
J gene: TRBJ2-7
CDR3 protein: CASSPRHSSYEQYF

V gene: TRBV19
J gene: TRBJ2-7
CDR3 protein: CAVPGLAGPYNSYEQYF

V gene: TRBV6-5
J gene: TRBJ2-3
CDR3 protein: CASSRTSPAADTQYF

V gene: TRBV5-1
J gene: TRBJ2-3
CDR3 protein: CASSLAENTDTQYF